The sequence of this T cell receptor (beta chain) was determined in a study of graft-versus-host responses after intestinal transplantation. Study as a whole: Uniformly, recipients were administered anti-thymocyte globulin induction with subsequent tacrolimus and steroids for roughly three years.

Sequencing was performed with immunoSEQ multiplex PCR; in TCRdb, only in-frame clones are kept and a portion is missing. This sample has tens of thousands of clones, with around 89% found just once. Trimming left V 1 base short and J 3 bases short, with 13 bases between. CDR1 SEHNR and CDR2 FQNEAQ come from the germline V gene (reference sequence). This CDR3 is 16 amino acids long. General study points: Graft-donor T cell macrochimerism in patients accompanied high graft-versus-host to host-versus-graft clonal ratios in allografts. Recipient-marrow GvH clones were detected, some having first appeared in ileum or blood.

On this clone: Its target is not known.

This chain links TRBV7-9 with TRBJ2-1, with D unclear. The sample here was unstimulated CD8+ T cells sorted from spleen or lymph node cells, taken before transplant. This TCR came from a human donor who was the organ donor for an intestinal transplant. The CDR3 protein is CASSLGIGRNYNEQFF. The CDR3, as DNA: TGTGCCAGCAGCTTAGGGATAGGCAGGAACTACAATGAGCAGTTCTTC.